One sample yielded the 7 T cell receptor beta chains listed below, sequenced in a study of T cell responses to AZD1222 COVID-19 vaccine. Using immunoSEQ multiplex PCR, the repertoire was profiled, and TCRdb retains in-frame clones only, with some absent. The table has about 170,000 clones, just over 90% seen once; the top ten hold approximately 4%. The specimen comprised peripheral blood, sampled on day 0 of AZD1222 vaccination. The receptors come from an adult in good health.

This sequence joins TRBV5-1 and TRBJ2-7, with 11 bases that match TRBD1. CDR3 length: 16 residues. V lost 4 bases to trimming and J lost 4 bases; unmatched junction nucleotides: 10. Germline V gene lookup returns CDR1 SGHRS and CDR2 YFSETQ. The CDR3 is CASSTGTGGTGYEQYF. Here the CDR3 DNA reads TGCGCCAGCAGCACCGGGACAGGGGGTACAGGATACGAGCAGTACTTC.

The rearrangement links TRBV6-5 to TRBJ2-7; maybe TRBD2 (7 bases). The CDR3 has 13 amino acids. V was pared by 7 bases and J by 6 bases, with 16 bases between. The germline V gene has CDR1 MNHEY and CDR2 SVGAGI. CDR3 in amino acids: CASKIPGGREQYF. DNA for the CDR3: TGTGCCAGCAAGATCCCGGGGGGCCGCGAGCAGTACTTC.

The chain is built from TRBV10-1 and TRBJ1-2; D not resolved. There are 17 residues in the CDR3. Germline CDR1 reads WNHNN; CDR2 reads SYGVQD (reference sequence). The V and J ends lost 3 bases and 6 bases respectively, with 23 bases between them. CDR3 region: CASSDGSGPLTSDGYTF. The CDR3 bases are TGCGCCAGCAGTGACGGGTCTGGGCCTCTTACGTCTGATGGCTACACCTTC.

Points on this clone: Other DNA sequences in the sample encode the same CDR3. This chain connects TRBV29-1 to TRBJ1-1; D is ambiguous. The CDR3 length is 12 residues. Germline CDR1 and CDR2: SQVTM and ANQGSEA. Trimming took 3 bases from V and 0 from J, leaving 5 bases between them. CDR3 loop: CSVEYMNTEAFF. CDR3 sequence (DNA): TGCAGCGTTGAGTACATGAACACTGAAGCTTTCTTT.

The chain employs TRBV7-2 and TRBJ2-3, with 8 bases fitting TRBD2. Germline V lookup: CDR1 SGHTA, CDR2 FQGNSA. V shed 5 bases, J shed 5 bases, and the junction held 9 bases outside the gene matches. CDR3 length: 15 residues. CDR3 region: CASSILAGTRDTQYF. The CDR3 nucleotides are TGTGCCAGCAGCATTTTAGCGGGGACCCGAGATACGCAGTATTTT.

This chain joins TRBV19 and TRBJ1-2, with TRBD1 as a possible D gene (5 bases). The CDR3 sequence is 14 residues long. CDR1 and CDR2 (germline): LNHDA, SQIVND (reference sequence). The V end lost 4 bases, the J end lost 2 bases, and 11 bases lay between the germline ends. The CDR3 is CASSKGVGNYGYTF. CDR3 DNA sequence: TGTGCCAGTAGTAAAGGGGTTGGGAACTATGGCTACACCTTC.

This clone was counted a single time. Other DNA sequences in the same sample also yield this CDR3. The genes are TRBV30 and TRBJ1-2; D ambiguous. The CDR3 contains 13 residues. V lost 3 bases and J 1 base, leaving 9 bases between the germline ends. CDR1 and CDR2 (germline): GTSNPN, SVGIG (reference sequence). The CDR3 loop is CAWSLGINYGYTF. CDR3 in DNA: TGTGCCTGGAGCCTCGGAATTAACTATGGCTACACCTTC. Full variable domain (outside the CDR3, taken from reference TRBV30 and TRBJ1-2): SQTIHQWPATLVQPVGSPLSLECTVEGTSNPNLYWYRQAAGRGLQLLFYSVGIGQISSEVPQNLSASRPQDRQFILSSKKLLLSDSGFYLCAWSLGINYGYTFGSGTRLTVV.